This T cell receptor beta chain was sequenced in a study of blood T cell repertoires in COVID-19. Generated by immunoSEQ multiplex PCR, the TCRdb table keeps only in-frame clones and is missing some. The sample contains 150,000 to 200,000 clones, about 80% of which appear only once. In germline, CDR1 is SGHTA, CDR2 FQGNSA. CDR3 size: 13 residues. V was clipped by 5 bases and J by 7 bases, with 14 bases between them. Sequenced input: peripheral blood. J is TRBJ1-2 and V is TRBV7-2, with no clear D. This receptor was taken from a man aged 60 to 69 with acute or convalescent COVID-19. In DNA, the CDR3 is TGTGCCAGCAGCGAGCCGGGTGAGGTTGGCTACACCTTC. Translation gives CASSEPGEVGYTF.